The rows below give T cell receptor beta chains drawn from one sample of a study of T cell repertoires in cytomegalovirus infection. MiXCR was run by TCRdb on the reads, yielding one entry per CDR3 protein. The sample has 200,000 to 300,000 distinct CDR3 sequences, 12% seen once. Sequencing was performed on PBMCs. The source of these receptors is a human donor in good health (CMV status not recorded). Some clones in this sample may be carry-over from other donors' samples. Both conserved end residues are part of each CDR3. Fields, in order: CDR3 protein, CDR3 DNA, V gene, D gene, clone size, J gene. The D gene is left open where the match is weak. Clone size is not always given. Where it is, it says once, few, many or a class for expanded clones.

cdr3_aa: CSAKKTGTIYEQYF
cdr3_nt: TGCAGTGCCAAAAAAACCGGGACAATCTACGAGCAGTACTTC
v_call: TRBV20-1
d_call: NA
clone_size: few
j_call: TRBJ2-7

cdr3_aa: CASRQGADQPQHF
cdr3_nt: TGTGCCAGTAGGCAGGGGGCGGATCAGCCCCAGCATTTT
v_call: TRBV19
d_call: TRBD1
clone_size: NA
j_call: TRBJ1-5

cdr3_aa: CASSQRTSYNEQFF
cdr3_nt: TGTGCCAGCAGCCAAAGGACGTCGTACAATGAGCAGTTCTTC
v_call: TRBV14
d_call: NA
clone_size: few
j_call: TRBJ2-1

cdr3_aa: CASSPIAGGNNEQFF
cdr3_nt: TGTGCCAGCAGCCCAATAGCGGGGGGCAACAATGAGCAGTTCTTC
v_call: TRBV7-9
d_call: TRBD2
clone_size: few
j_call: TRBJ2-1

cdr3_aa: CASSPYRTGATIPGYEQYF
cdr3_nt: TGTGCCAGCAGTCCTTACCGGACAGGGGCAACAATACCTGGTTACGAGCAGTACTTC
v_call: TRBV27
d_call: TRBD1
clone_size: NA
j_call: TRBJ2-7

cdr3_aa: CASWTSSVDEQFF
cdr3_nt: TGTGCCAGCTGGACATCTAGCGTGGATGAGCAGTTCTTC
v_call: TRBV28
d_call: NA
clone_size: NA
j_call: TRBJ2-1

cdr3_aa: CASSFWGGTEAFF
cdr3_nt: TGTGCCAGCAGCTTTTGGGGTGGCACTGAAGCTTTCTTT
v_call: TRBV7-2
d_call: NA
clone_size: many
j_call: TRBJ1-1

cdr3_aa: CASSSTSGDTHEQYF
cdr3_nt: TGTGCCAGCAGCTCGACTAGCGGAGACACCCACGAGCAGTACTTC
v_call: TRBV7-2
d_call: TRBD2
clone_size: many
j_call: TRBJ2-7

cdr3_aa: CASSGTVRDYGYTF
cdr3_nt: TGTGCCAGCAGTGGGACAGTGCGTGACTATGGCTACACCTTC
v_call: TRBV6-6
d_call: TRBD1
clone_size: NA
j_call: TRBJ1-2

cdr3_aa: CASSLETGADTQYF
cdr3_nt: TGTGCCAGCAGCCTGGAGACAGGGGCAGATACGCAGTATTTT
v_call: TRBV7-9
d_call: TRBD1
clone_size: few
j_call: TRBJ2-3

cdr3_aa: CSARIPLTSSAFTDTQYF
cdr3_nt: TGCAGTGCCCGAATCCCCCTAACTAGCTCAGCTTTCACAGATACGCAGTATTTT
v_call: TRBV20-1
d_call: NA
clone_size: NA
j_call: TRBJ2-3

cdr3_aa: CASTPGLAMDTQYF
cdr3_nt: TGTGCCAGCACCCCGGGACTAGCGATGGATACGCAGTATTTT
v_call: TRBV7-2
d_call: TRBD2
clone_size: many
j_call: TRBJ2-3

cdr3_aa: CASSQDPRTGGVYGYTF
cdr3_nt: TGCGCCAGCAGCCAAGATCCCAGGACAGGGGGCGTCTATGGCTACACCTTC
v_call: TRBV4-1
d_call: TRBD1
clone_size: many
j_call: TRBJ1-2

cdr3_aa: CASSFSGGDYNEQFF
cdr3_nt: TGCGCCAGCAGCTTTAGCGGGGGAGACTACAATGAGCAGTTCTTC
v_call: TRBV5-1
d_call: TRBD2
clone_size: few
j_call: TRBJ2-1

cdr3_aa: CATSDPTYGEQYF
cdr3_nt: TGTGCCACCAGTGACCCGACATATGGCGAGCAGTACTTC
v_call: TRBV24-1
d_call: NA
clone_size: few
j_call: TRBJ2-7

cdr3_aa: CASSPLAGGYEQFF
cdr3_nt: TGTGCCAGCAGCCCCCTAGCGGGGGGTTATGAGCAGTTCTTC
v_call: TRBV5-4
d_call: TRBD2
clone_size: many
j_call: TRBJ2-1

cdr3_aa: CASGKSGADTQYF
cdr3_nt: TGTGCCAGCGGGAAGAGTGGGGCAGATACGCAGTATTTT
v_call: TRBV7-9
d_call: NA
clone_size: many
j_call: TRBJ2-3

cdr3_aa: CASSLLTGVLNQPQHF
cdr3_nt: TGTGCCAGCAGCTTACTTACAGGGGTTTTAAATCAGCCCCAGCATTTT
v_call: TRBV7-2
d_call: TRBD1
clone_size: many
j_call: TRBJ1-5

cdr3_aa: CASSPLGSNTEAFF
cdr3_nt: TGTGCCAGCAGCCCTTTGGGTTCTAACACTGAAGCTTTCTTT
v_call: TRBV6-2/TRBV6-3
d_call: NA
clone_size: NA
j_call: TRBJ1-1

cdr3_aa: CASSLVVRREQYF
cdr3_nt: TGTGCCAGCAGCTTAGTGGTAAGAAGGGAGCAGTACTTC
v_call: TRBV7-2
d_call: NA
clone_size: many
j_call: TRBJ2-7

cdr3_aa: CASSYRTGRQETQYF
cdr3_nt: TGTGCCAGCAGTTATCGGACAGGGCGGCAAGAGACCCAGTACTTC
v_call: TRBV28
d_call: TRBD1
clone_size: many
j_call: TRBJ2-5